Sequencing of this T cell receptor (beta chain) was carried out in a study of blood T cell repertoires in COVID-19. Only in-frame clones appear in the TCRdb table, and some are missing; sequencing was by immunoSEQ multiplex PCR. The sample lists over 350,000 clones; 88% were seen once. Trimming removed 4 bases from V and 7 bases from J; junction bases left unmatched: 10. The CDR3 runs 16 residues. Germline CDR1 SGHRS, CDR2 YFSETQ. This clonotype originated in a woman aged 18-29 years who had recovered from COVID-19. The specimen sequenced was PBMCs or T cells enriched from blood (not recorded which). The gene calls are TRBV5-1 and TRBJ2-3; 12 bases map to TRBD2. The CDR3 region is CASSPRTSGAANTQYF. CDR3 coding DNA: TGCGCCAGCAGCCCGCGGACTAGCGGGGCTGCAAATACGCAGTATTTT.